The following is a T cell receptor beta chain sequence with its context. The target of this receptor is not known. No clone much larger than this one lies a single base away; base qualities are absent. Using the deep immunoSEQ assay, TCR CDR3 regions were amplified from genomic DNA by multiplex PCR. Extracted genomic DNA from each cell subset was spread evenly across all wells of several immunoSEQ 96-well plates, with each plate serving as a replicate. For sorted subsets, each replicate PCR was loaded with approximately 0.2 ug genomic DNA, equivalent to 30,000 to 35,000 T cell genomes. The purified libraries were quantified using a Qubit 3.0 fluorometer, sized with a Bioanalyzer 2100, and then quantified again using the KAPA Library Quantification kit. A separate single-read 150-cycle Illumina NextSeq 550 flow cell was used to sequence each immunoSEQ 96-well plate. The authors' pipeline ran thus. Because the immunoSEQ output included only junctional sequences and no quality scores, the filtering could not be the same as the filtering used for full-length reads. To assign V/J genes and CDR3, sequences were annotated against IMGT germline references using PyIR, a Python wrapper for IgBLAST v1.9. Any read was removed if the V/J assignment was weak (E-value above 1e-6), the CDR3 was missing, or the read contained stop codons, out-of-frame junctions, or ambiguous translated residues. V3J clonotypes were defined as sequences sharing the same inferred V gene, J gene, and CDR3 amino acid sequence. The percentage overlap between two repertoires was calculated by dividing the number of shared unique clonotypes by the size of the smaller repertoire. Three approaches were used to assess repertoire richness: RTK rarefaction, the Chao1 estimator, and Recon v2.1 estimates of unobserved clonotypes. Generation probabilities for all TCRbeta clonotypes obtained by the gDNA method from several donors were computed using OLGA. TCRdb stores this immuneACCESS table with in-frame sequences only. Part of the clones is absent; in the studies checked, under half of the shortfall reflects unresolved V genes, and no reason is known for the rest. The V and J calls and clone size come from that table; D and trimming were worked out from the DNA. The sample table holds around 600,000 clones, of which around 97% were seen once. Less than 0.065% of the sample is taken by the ten largest.

The data were obtained in a study of shared clonotypes between healthy human individuals (dated by TCRdb to about 2020). Broadly, across the study: A couple of women and a few men aged 18 to 49 years were included in the cohort. For each donor, CD4 naive and CD4 memory were each run on three plates, CD8 naive on two plates, and CD8 memory on one plate. To estimate repertoire size and how much clonotypes are shared between individuals, the study performed deep sequencing of blood TCR repertoires from a handful of healthy adults. Different laboratories and diverse techniques were used to prepare libraries and sequence TCR repertoires, to increase sequencing depth and limit assay-specific biases. Each donor's leukapheresis produced roughly between roughly 0.85 and 9 billion PBMCs. What the work shows at the level of the full study, not this receptor alone: Even with the large sequencing depth, rarefaction of the sorted-subset datasets indicated that sequencing was incomplete. The genetic and exposure-history diversity represented was limited by the small number of donors. Sampling was restricted to blood, and TCR repertoires in tissues likely differ from the TCR repertoires found in blood. Naive subsets generally had larger estimated clonotype richness than memory subsets did. Across a few donors, roughly 5.4% of naive CD4, roughly 3.4% of naive CD8, 2.3% of memory CD4, and approximately 0.42% of memory CD8 clonotypes were shared. Based on pairwise subsampling, the degree of clonotype sharing among donors was expected to be affected by sequencing depth. Compared with non-shared clonotypes, clonotypes shared by all four sorted-subset donors had higher generation probabilities.

The CDR3 spans 15 residues, from the cysteine through the phenylalanine. The DNA shown is the 45-base CDR3, in frame from base 1. Clipping removes 1 base from V and 4 bases from J, with 4 as the unmatched junction base count. The CDR1 and CDR2 encoded by the germline V gene (reference sequence) are SEHNR and FQNEAQ. Healthy HIV-negative adults with no recently reported acute infections or vaccinations were included as donors. Only Caucasian adults living in Nashville, Tennessee, USA were represented among the donors. CD4+ T cells were enriched by magnetic negative selection; naive cells were then positively selected on CD45RA, and the negative fraction formed the memory subset. After blood collection by leukapheresis, PBMCs were isolated using Ficoll-Histopaque density gradient centrifugation and then cryopreserved in the vapor phase of liquid nitrogen. Purity and quantity of every magnetically sorted T cell population were checked by analytical flow cytometry. Each sorted fraction had its genomic DNA isolated and then quantified by UV absorbance on a Nanodrop 2000c.

This chain joins TRBV7-9 to TRBJ1-1; 9 middle bases align to TRBD1. The sequenced sample consisted of naive CD4+ T cells sorted from blood. The cell subset or site label, as the study defines it: CD45RA+ positively selected. The receptor comes from a woman aged 25 to 39 in good health. In nucleotide form, the sequence is TGTGCCAGCAGCTTAGGGGACAGGGCGAGCACTGAAGCTTTCTTT. This yields the protein CASSLGDRASTEAFF.